This TCR beta chain was documented in a study of blood T cell repertoires in COVID-19. On the study more broadly: Samples taken during acute and convalescent COVID-19 were collected in the United States, Italy and Spain. The analysed material was cDNA or gDNA that came from T cells, B-cell-depleted T cells, or PBMCs.

CDR1 and CDR2 (germline): LNHDA, SQIVND (reference sequence). Trimming took off 6 bases at V and 8 bases at J, with 19 bases between the two ends. The CDR3 totals 14 residues. Per the original methods: For nucleated cells, counts were estimated from reference gene primer amplification. Produced via immunoSEQ multiplex PCR; TCRdb's table is partial and in-frame only. V and J calls and clone size follow that table, whereas D and trimming were derived from the DNA. The sample has 300,000 to 400,000 clones; about 90% are singletons. Seattle researchers signed up patients amid active infection and tracked them longitudinally.

Source material: peripheral blood. The chain carries TRBV19 and TRBJ1-2; perhaps TRBD1 as D (5 bases). This receptor was taken from a woman in her forties or fifties with COVID-19, enrolled during active disease. CDR3 DNA sequence: TGTGCCAGTAGCGCCGGCCAGGGTAGAAGGGGCTACACCTTC. As protein: CASSAGQGRRGYTF.